This TCR beta chain derives from a study of somatic mutations in cytotoxic T cells in rheumatoid arthritis. Sequencing was performed with immunoSEQ multiplex PCR; in TCRdb, only in-frame clones are kept and a portion is missing. The table records about 16,000 clones, roughly 77% of them present only once. This CDR3 has 15 amino acids. Trimming took 6 bases from V and 5 from J; bases not matched to a gene: 12. CDR1 MNHNY and CDR2 SVGAGI come from the germline V gene (reference sequence). The V and J genes are TRBV6-6 and TRBJ2-7, with 8 bases aligning to TRBD2. The sequenced material came from CD8+ T cells sorted from blood. The receptor was derived from an adult with rheumatoid arthritis. The CDR3 loop is CASRAFSGGSDEQYV. The CDR3 nucleotides are TGTGCCAGCAGGGCCTTCAGCGGGGGTAGCGACGAGCAGTACGTC.